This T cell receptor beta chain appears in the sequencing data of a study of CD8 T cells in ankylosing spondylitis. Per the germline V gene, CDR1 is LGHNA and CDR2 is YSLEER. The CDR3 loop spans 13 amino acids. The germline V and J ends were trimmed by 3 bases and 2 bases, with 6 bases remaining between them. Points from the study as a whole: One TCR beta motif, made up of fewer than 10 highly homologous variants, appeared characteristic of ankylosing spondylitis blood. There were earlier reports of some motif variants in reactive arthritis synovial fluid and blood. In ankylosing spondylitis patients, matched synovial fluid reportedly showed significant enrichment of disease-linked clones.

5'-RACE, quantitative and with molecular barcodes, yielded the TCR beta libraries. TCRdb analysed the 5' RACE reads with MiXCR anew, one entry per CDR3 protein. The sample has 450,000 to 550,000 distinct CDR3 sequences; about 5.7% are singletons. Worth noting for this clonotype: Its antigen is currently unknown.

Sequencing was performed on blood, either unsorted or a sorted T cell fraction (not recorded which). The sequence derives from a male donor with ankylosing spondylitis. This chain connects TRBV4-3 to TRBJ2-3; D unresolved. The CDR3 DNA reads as TGCGCCAGCAGCCAGGCCCTCACAGATACGCAGTATTTT. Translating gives CASSQALTDTQYF.